This entry describes one TCR beta chain. These data come from a study of blood T cell repertoires in COVID-19. Study-level background: Samples representing acute and convalescent COVID-19 were sourced from the United States, Italy and Spain. T cells, B-cell-depleted T cells, or PBMCs supplied cDNA or gDNA.

Authors' methods: Amplification of reference gene primers provided the estimated nucleated cell counts. Clones were read by immunoSEQ multiplex PCR, and TCRdb kept only the in-frame ones, dropping some. V and J calls and clone size come straight from that table; D and trimming were deduced from the DNA. The table lists about 85,000 clones, roughly 88% of them singletons, with nearly 5% in the top ten. Germline V CDR1 and CDR2: MNHEY, SVGAGI. This CDR3 is 13 amino acids long. Trimming cost V 6 bases and J 4 bases; bases outside gene matches: 2. The sequenced material came from peripheral blood. This sequence was found in a woman at least 80 years old with acute or convalescent COVID-19. The chain carries TRBV6-5 and TRBJ2-7; TRBD1 matches at 11 bases. The CDR3 region has the DNA TGTGCCAGCAGAGGGACAGGGGGGTACGAGCAGTACTTC. It codes for CASRGTGGYEQYF.